Listed here is a single TCR beta chain. V lost 3 bases to trimming and J lost 0 bases, with 9 bases between them. The CDR3 consists of 14 residues. Germline V gene data show CDR1 as DFQATT and CDR2 as SNEGSKA (reference sequence). TCRdb redid the calling of the 5' RACE reads with MiXCR, one entry per CDR3 protein. The table has approximately 6,300 distinct CDR3 sequences, approximately 62% seen once; the top ten hold 3.9%. The sample consisted of memory CD4+ T cells sorted from a lymph node. The subset was: memory CD4+ T cells, CD4+CD45RO+CD25-. The chain carries TRBV20-1 and TRBJ1-5; D unclear. This sequence was found in a female donor with breast cancer. The DNA of the CDR3 is TGCAGTGCTAGCAACAGAGTTAGCAATCAGCCCCAGCATTTT. This gives the protein CSASNRVSNQPQHF.